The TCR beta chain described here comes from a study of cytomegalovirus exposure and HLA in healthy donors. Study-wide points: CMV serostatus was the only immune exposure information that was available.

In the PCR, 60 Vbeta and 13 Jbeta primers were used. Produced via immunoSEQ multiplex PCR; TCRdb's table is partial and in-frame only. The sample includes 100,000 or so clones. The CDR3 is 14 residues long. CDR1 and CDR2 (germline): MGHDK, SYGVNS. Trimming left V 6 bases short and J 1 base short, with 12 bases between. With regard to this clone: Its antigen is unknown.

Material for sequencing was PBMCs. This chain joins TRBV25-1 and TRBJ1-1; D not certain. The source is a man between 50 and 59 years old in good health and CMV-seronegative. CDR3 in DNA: TGTGCCAGCAGGATGAGCGGGCCGAACACTGAAGCTTTCTTT. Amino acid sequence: CASRMSGPNTEAFF.